The 23 T cell receptor beta chains below come from one sample, sequenced in a study of blood T cell repertoires in COVID-19. Sequencing used immunoSEQ multiplex PCR; TCRdb keeps in-frame clones, though not all of them. The data contain under 300,000 clones, more than 70% of them singletons. Material for sequencing was PBMCs or T cells enriched from blood (not recorded which). The receptors derive from a woman aged 55-75 years in a cohort exposed to, infected with or recovered from COVID-19 (not recorded which).

This clone has a handful of counts. The V call is TRBV10-2, the J call TRBJ2-7; a possible D gene is TRBD2 (6 bases). The V gene's germline CDR1 is WSHSY and CDR2 SAAADI. The CDR3 contains 12 residues. Trimming removed 8 bases at V and 6 bases at J, with 14 bases between. The CDR3 reads CASGGGVGEQYF. CDR3 bases: TGCGCCAGCGGTGGCGGGGTGGGCGAGCAGTACTTC.

A single count supports this clone. V is TRBV4-2 and J is TRBJ2-7, with D possibly being TRBD1 (7 bases). Germline assignment: CDR1 LGHNA and CDR2 YNFKEQ. V was shortened by 0 bases and J by 2 bases, with 11 bases between the two germline ends. This CDR3 is built from 15 residues. CDR3 residues: CASSQEWRGPYEQYF. CDR3 nucleotide sequence: TGTGCCAGCAGCCAAGAATGGAGGGGGCCCTACGAGCAGTACTTC.

The chain joins TRBV6-5 to TRBJ2-7; 8 bases agree with TRBD1. The CDR3 covers 14 residues. CDR1 and CDR2 (germline): MNHEY, SVGAGI. J was trimmed by 5 bases and V by 5 bases; bases with no gene match: 8. The CDR3 DNA is TGTGCCAGCAGTCATGGACAGGGAAGTGACGAGCAGTACTTC. Protein product: CASSHGQGSDEQYF.

The V gene is TRBV24-1, the J gene TRBJ2-1; 10 bases are shared with TRBD2. The CDR3 has 17 amino acids. From germline, CDR1 is KGHDR and CDR2 SFDVKD. After removal of 2 bases from V and 6 bases from J, the junction contained 9 bases not matched to a gene. The CDR3 DNA reads TGTGCCACCAGTGATTCGGTGGGCCTAGCGGGAGTCAATGAGCAGTTCTTC. It encodes CATSDSVGLAGVNEQFF.

The chain has TRBV6-5 and TRBJ1-2; TRBD1 matches 8 bases. Per the germline V gene, CDR1 is MNHEY and CDR2 is SVGAGI. The CDR3 runs to 12 residues. CDR3 sequence reads: CAAGQGVGGYTF. In DNA form, the CDR3 reads TGTGCGGCTGGACAGGGAGTGGGTGGCTACACCTTC.

The chain is built from TRBV18 and TRBJ1-5; D gene unclear. Trimming shortened V by 3 bases and J by 10 bases, and 10 bases separated the two germline ends. Germline CDR1 is KGHSH and CDR2 is LQKENI. This CDR3 comprises 12 residues. The CDR3 DNA reads TGTGCCAGCTCACCTGACTTTAGCCCCCAGCATTTT. This translates into CASSPDFSPQHF.

This clone was recorded a few times. V usage is TRBV6-5 and J usage is TRBJ2-7; 7 bases are shared with TRBD1. Germline assignment: CDR1 MNHEY and CDR2 SVGAGI. The CDR3 sequence is 13 residues long. V shed 6 bases and J 3 bases; nucleotides not matched to a gene: 5. CDR3: CASRHRDSYEQYF. CDR3 DNA: TGTGCCAGCAGACACCGGGACAGCTACGAGCAGTACTTC.

The gene calls are TRBV18 and TRBJ2-3, with 7 bases that match TRBD1. V lost 1 base to trimming and J lost 4 bases; unmatched junction nucleotides: 8. This CDR3 comprises 16 residues. CDR1 and CDR2 (germline): KGHSH, LQKENI. The CDR3 protein is CASSPLPGQLPDTQYF. DNA of the CDR3: TGTGCCAGCTCACCACTCCCGGGACAGCTTCCAGATACGCAGTATTTT.

The rearrangement joins TRBV6-5 to TRBJ2-7; D is unresolved. CDR3 length: 13 residues. V was trimmed by 8 bases and J by 6 bases, leaving 17 bases between them. The germline gives CDR1 MNHEY, CDR2 SVGAGI. In nucleotides, the CDR3 is TGTGCCAGCGTCTTACCTAAACCACTCGAGCAGTACTTC. Protein sequence: CASVLPKPLEQYF.

The chain has TRBV18 and TRBJ1-5; the D gene is possibly TRBD1 (5 bases). V shed 2 bases and J shed 7 bases, with 12 bases lying between them. The CDR3 runs to 14 residues. CDR1 and CDR2 from the germline V gene are KGHSH and LQKENI. The CDR3 loop is CASSPGTGGQPQHF. As DNA, the CDR3 is TGTGCCAGCTCACCAGGCACAGGAGGGCAGCCCCAGCATTTT.

The chain uses TRBV6-6 and TRBJ1-1; a weak D match, TRBD1 (5 bases). The CDR3 has 16 amino acids. V lost 6 bases to trimming and J lost 5 bases, with 22 bases between them. Per the germline V gene, CDR1 is MNHNY and CDR2 is SVGAGI (reference sequence). This CDR3 reads CASRPLSQTEATEAFF. CDR3 DNA: TGTGCCAGCAGGCCCCTAAGCCAGACAGAGGCGACTGAAGCTTTCTTT.

The J gene is TRBJ1-5, the V gene TRBV28; 8 nucleotides match TRBD1. This CDR3 is built from 14 residues. The ends lost 8 bases at V and 5 bases at J; junction bases unmatched: 8. The germline CDR1 and CDR2 sequences are MDHEN and SYDVKM. The CDR3 region is CASGRRGPHQPQHF. In DNA form, the CDR3 reads TGTGCCAGCGGACGCAGGGGGCCCCATCAGCCCCAGCATTTT.

The V gene is TRBV30, the J gene TRBJ2-5; 7 bases align to TRBD2. This CDR3 spans 14 amino acids. CDR1 is GTSNPN, CDR2 SVGIG, per germline (reference sequence). Trimming took 8 bases from V and 3 from J; bases not matched to a gene: 12. CDR3 nucleotide sequence: TGTGCCGGAACGACTAGCCTAGTAAAAGAGACCCAGTACTTC. This translates into CAGTTSLVKETQYF.

The CDR3 bases are TGTGCCAGCGGGCTAGCGGGAGACCTGGATGAGCAGTTCTTC. It yields the protein CASGLAGDLDEQFF. The chain has TRBV2 and TRBJ2-1; 10 nucleotides align to TRBD2. Per germline, CDR1 SNHLY and CDR2 FYNNEI. V gave up 8 bases and J gave up 8 bases; unmatched junction bases: 9. This CDR3 contains 14 residues.

This chain connects TRBV7-3 to TRBJ2-3, with 10 bases identical to TRBD2. Germline lookup yields CDR1 SGHTA and CDR2 FQGTGA. The CDR3 has 16 residues. Trimming at V came to 5 bases and at J to 4 bases, leaving 9 bases not matched to a gene. The CDR3 DNA is TGTGCCAGCAGCCCCCAGAGCGGGAGGGTGGCAGATACGCAGTATTTT. Translating gives CASSPQSGRVADTQYF.

The rearrangement links TRBV18 to TRBJ2-7; perhaps TRBD1 as D (6 bases). Trimming took off 2 bases at V and 5 bases at J, with 10 bases between the two ends. Germline loops: CDR1 KGHSH, CDR2 LQKENI. The CDR3 length is 13 residues. The CDR3 DNA reads TGTGCCAGCTCACCAAGTCAGGGGCACGAGCAGTACTTC. This encodes CASSPSQGHEQYF.

This clone is a singleton in its sample. This rearrangement joins TRBV28 to TRBJ2-7; no reliable D call. The CDR3 has 14 residues. The ends were cut back, 2 bases at V and 0 bases at J, with 8 bases in the middle. CDR1 and CDR2 from the germline V gene are MDHEN and SYDVKM. The CDR3 sequence: CASSLASPSYEQYF. The CDR3 nucleotides read TGTGCCAGCAGTTTAGCTAGTCCCTCCTACGAGCAGTACTTC.

The sample holds many counts of this clone. The chain employs TRBV28 and TRBJ2-7, with TRBD2 matching 7 bases. V shed 10 bases, J shed 3 bases, and the junction held 12 bases outside the gene matches. The germline CDR1 and CDR2 sequences are MDHEN and SYDVKM. CDR3 length: 14 residues. The CDR3 loop reads CATLPGGIYYEQYF. The CDR3 DNA sequence: TGTGCCACCTTACCCGGGGGGATCTACTACGAGCAGTACTTC.

The chain links TRBV19 to TRBJ2-4; 8 bases are shared with TRBD1. Germline CDR1 and CDR2: LNHDA and SQIVND (reference sequence). This CDR3 is 14 amino acids long. With 3 bases clipped from V and 5 bases from J, the junction kept 3 bases outside the gene matches. DNA for the CDR3: TGTGCCAGTAGTATTCAGACAGGGGAAAACATTCAGTACTTC. Encoded protein: CASSIQTGENIQYF.

The CDR3 DNA sequence: TGTGCCAGCACCATCTCTTTAGGACAGGGCTCGGATGAGCAGTTCTTC. Translating it yields CASTISLGQGSDEQFF. The genes are TRBV9 and TRBJ2-1, with TRBD1 matching over 8 bases. The CDR3 has 16 amino acids. The germline V gene encodes CDR1 SGDLS and CDR2 YYNGEE. V shed 6 bases, J shed 8 bases, and the junction held 16 bases outside the gene matches.

The gene calls are TRBV4-3 and TRBJ2-7, with a possible D match to TRBD1 (6 bases). The CDR3 contains 14 residues. Looked up from germline, CDR1 is LGHNA and CDR2 is YSLEER. Trimming stripped 4 bases from V and 1 base from J, with 11 bases between. CDR3 protein: CASSLEQGSYEQYF. DNA for the CDR3: TGCGCCAGCAGCCTCGAACAGGGATCCTACGAGCAGTACTTC.

The rearrangement links TRBV6-5 to TRBJ2-1; weak D call: TRBD2 (6 bases). The ends were cut back, 5 bases at V and 7 bases at J, with 12 bases in the middle. Germline assignment: CDR1 MNHEY and CDR2 SVGAGI. The CDR3 contains 13 residues. The CDR3, as DNA: TGTGCCAGCAGTAGGAGGGACTCTAATGAGCAGTTCTTC. Translated, it gives CASSRRDSNEQFF.

The rearrangement uses TRBV7-9 and TRBJ1-2; perhaps TRBD1 as D (6 bases). Germline CDR1 SEHNR, CDR2 FQNEAQ (reference sequence). The V end was cut by 1 base, the J end by 2 bases, with 17 bases between. The CDR3 runs to 17 residues. The CDR3 coding sequence is TGTGCCAGCAGCTTAGGGGGGCGAGCGGTCCGAAACTATGGCTACACCTTC. It codes for CASSLGGRAVRNYGYTF.